This record concerns one T cell receptor beta chain sequence. This sample was included in a study of T cell responses to AZD1222 COVID-19 vaccine. This CDR3 region has 17 residues. The germline CDR1 and CDR2 sequences are SEHNR and FQNEAQ (reference sequence). Unmatched junction bases numbered 14, after V lost 7 bases and J lost 5 bases. TCRdb's table, derived via immunoSEQ multiplex PCR, lists solely in-frame clones and lacks some. Of under 95,000 clones listed, roughly 90% were seen once; the top ten hold 2.2%. The clonotype comes from an adult in good health. The sequenced sample was peripheral blood, obtained on day 0 of AZD1222 vaccination. The chain is built from TRBV7-9 and TRBJ2-5, with 12 bases matching TRBD2. The CDR3 bases are TGTGCCAGCACCCCAAGGGCCCTAGCGGGAGGGTTTGAGACCCAGTACTTC. Its protein product is CASTPRALAGGFETQYF. Complete variable domain (other parts from reference TRBV7-9 and TRBJ2-5): DTGVSQNPRHKITKRGQNVTFRCDPISEHNRLYWYRQTLGQGPEFLTYFQNEAQLEKSRLLSDRFSAERPKGSFSTLEIQRTEQGDSAMYLCASTPRALAGGFETQYFGPGTRLLVL.